The subject of this entry is one T cell receptor beta chain. This sample stems from a study of PD-1 blockade in classical Hodgkin lymphoma. The time point was: cycle 4 day 1 (C4D1), after 5 to 7 weeks of nivolumab. All trial patients relapsed after autologous stem cell transplantation. The CDR3 spans 16 residues. The V gene's germline CDR1 is SGHDT and CDR2 YYEEEE. Germline trimming cut 0 bases from V and 4 bases from J; bases unmatched to any gene: 8. The data were produced by immunoSEQ multiplex PCR, yet TCRdb's version contains in-frame clones alone and is incomplete. The table has over 75,000 clones, over 75% seen once; the top ten hold under 3.5%.

V usage is TRBV5-6 and J usage is TRBJ2-5, with 8 bases identical to TRBD2. The sequencing here drew on peripheral blood mononuclear cells (PBMCs), taken before the fourth cycle of nivolumab. The origin of this receptor is a human donor with classical Hodgkin lymphoma. The DNA of the CDR3 is TGTGCCAGCAGCTTGGCGGTCGGGGGGGCGTTAGAGACCCAGTACTTC. Protein: CASSLAVGGALETQYF.